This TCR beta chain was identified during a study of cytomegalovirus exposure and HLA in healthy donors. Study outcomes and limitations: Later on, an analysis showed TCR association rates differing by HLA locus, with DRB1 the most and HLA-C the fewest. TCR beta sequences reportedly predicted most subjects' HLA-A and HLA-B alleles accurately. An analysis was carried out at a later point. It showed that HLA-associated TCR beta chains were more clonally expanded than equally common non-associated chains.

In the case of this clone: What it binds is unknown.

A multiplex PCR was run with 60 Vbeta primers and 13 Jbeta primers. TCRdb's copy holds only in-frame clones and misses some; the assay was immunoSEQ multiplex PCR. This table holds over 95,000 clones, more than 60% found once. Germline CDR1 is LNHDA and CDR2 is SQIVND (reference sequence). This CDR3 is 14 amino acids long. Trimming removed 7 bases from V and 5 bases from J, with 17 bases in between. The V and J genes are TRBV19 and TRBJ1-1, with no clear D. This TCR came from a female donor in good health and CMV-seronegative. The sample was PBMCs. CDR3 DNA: TGTGCCAGTATTAAGGGAGAAGGGTTAACTGAAGCTTTCTTT. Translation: CASIKGEGLTEAFF.